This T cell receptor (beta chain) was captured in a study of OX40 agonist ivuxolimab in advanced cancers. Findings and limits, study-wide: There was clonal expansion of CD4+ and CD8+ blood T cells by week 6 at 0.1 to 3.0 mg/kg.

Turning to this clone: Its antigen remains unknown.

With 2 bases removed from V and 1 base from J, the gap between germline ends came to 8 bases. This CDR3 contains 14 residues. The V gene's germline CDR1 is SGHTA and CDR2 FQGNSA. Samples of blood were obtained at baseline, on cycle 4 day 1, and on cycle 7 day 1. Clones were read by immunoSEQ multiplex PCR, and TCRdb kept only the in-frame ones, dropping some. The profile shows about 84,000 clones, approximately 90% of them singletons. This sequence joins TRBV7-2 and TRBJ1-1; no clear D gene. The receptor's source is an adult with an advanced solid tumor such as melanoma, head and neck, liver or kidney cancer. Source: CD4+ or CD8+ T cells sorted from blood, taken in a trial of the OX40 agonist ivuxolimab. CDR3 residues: CASSLWEANTEAFF. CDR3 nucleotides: TGTGCCAGCAGCTTATGGGAGGCGAACACTGAAGCTTTCTTT.